These T cell receptor beta chains were read from a single sample in a study of PD-L1 blockade in urothelial cancer. Clones were read by immunoSEQ multiplex PCR, and TCRdb kept only the in-frame ones, dropping some. The data contain about 43,000 clones, 88% of them singletons. The material sequenced was PBMCs, taken around atezolizumab (anti-PD-L1) treatment. The receptors stem from an older woman with urothelial cancer. Both conserved end residues are part of each CDR3. The D gene is left open where the match is weak. Not all rows give a size; the values are once, few, many and, for expanded clones, a class.

TRBD1 | TRBJ2-7 | . | TRBV4-3 | 15 | TGCGCCAGCAGCCTTGACAGGGGGTACTCCTACGAGCAGTACTTC | CASSLDRGYSYEQYF
TRBD2 | TRBJ2-7 | . | TRBV20-1 | 11 | TGCAGCCCCAAGGGAGGGCACGAGCAGTACTTC | CSPKGGHEQYF
. | TRBJ2-3 | . | TRBV10-3 | 16 | TGTGCCATCGGCGTGGCGAGGGGGAGTCGCACAGATACGCAGTATTTT | CAIGVARGSRTDTQYF
. | TRBJ1-5 | . | TRBV5-4 | 14 | TGTGCCAGCAGCGACGGTGGGGGGAATCAGCCCCAGCATTTT | CASSDGGGNQPQHF
. | TRBJ2-2 | . | TRBV6-5 | 16 | TGTGCCAGCAGTTACTCGACTGGCCCAGTTCCCGGGGAGCTGTTTTTT | CASSYSTGPVPGELFF
TRBD2 | TRBJ2-1 | . | TRBV6-4 | 14 | TGTGCCAGCAGAGCGGGGGGTGAGGGAAATGAGCAGTTCTTC | CASRAGGEGNEQFF
. | TRBJ2-2 | . | TRBV14 | 17 | TGTGCCAGCAGCCAAGACGGAGCGCGGGGCGTAACCGGGGAGCTGTTTTTT | CASSQDGARGVTGELFF
. | TRBJ1-4 | few | TRBV9 | 16 | TGTGCCAGCAGCGAGGGGAGGGGACCAACTAATGAAAAACTGTTTTTT | CASSEGRGPTNEKLFF
TRBD2 | TRBJ2-7 | . | TRBV7-2 | 16 | TGTGCCAGCAGCCACGTAACTAGCGGGAGATGGTACGAGCAGTACTTC | CASSHVTSGRWYEQYF
TRBD2 | TRBJ2-3 | . | TRBV15 | 17 | TGTGCCACCAGCAGAGATTCGGGGGGGCTATCCCCAGATACGCAGTATTTT | CATSRDSGGLSPDTQYF
TRBD1 | TRBJ2-5 | . | TRBV7-2 | 16 | TGTGCCAGCAGCTCGACGGACAGGGTCAACCAAGAGACCCAGTACTTC | CASSSTDRVNQETQYF
TRBD1 | TRBJ2-7 | . | TRBV4-3 | 15 | TGCGCCAGCAGCCAAGTGGGACAGGGGTTCGGGGAGCAGTACTTC | CASSQVGQGFGEQYF
TRBD1 | TRBJ1-1 | . | TRBV18 | 14 | TGTGCCAGCTCACCTACAGGGGCCAGGACTGAAGCTTTCTTT | CASSPTGARTEAFF
. | TRBJ2-3 | . | TRBV5-4 | 13 | TGTGCCAGCAGTCGACAGGTCACAGATACGCAGTATTTT | CASSRQVTDTQYF
TRBD1 | TRBJ2-1 | . | TRBV5-8 | 15 | TGTGCCAGCAGCCCCGGACAGGGGGAAAACAATGAGCAGTTCTTC | CASSPGQGENNEQFF
TRBD2 | TRBJ2-1 | . | TRBV5-1 | 24 | TGCGCCAGCAGCCCGGAGGGACAGTGGGGTCCCGGACTAGCGGGAGGGCCACTTGCTTCTGAGCAGTTCTTC | CASSPEGQWGPGLAGGPLASEQFF
. | TRBJ2-7 | . | TRBV6-1 | 15 | TGTGCCAGCTCGGCGGGTGGGTCTTCGACCTACGAGCAGTACTTC | CASSAGGSSTYEQYF
. | TRBJ2-5 | . | TRBV28 | 16 | TGTGCCAGCACCCCAATAGGCGGGACGGGTTCGGAGACCCAGTACTTC | CASTPIGGTGSETQYF
. | TRBJ2-7 | . | TRBV4-3 | 16 | TGCGCCAGCAGCCAATCCTCAGTCGACAGGTCCTACGAGCAGTACTTC | CASSQSSVDRSYEQYF
TRBD2 | TRBJ2-5 | few | TRBV15 | 18 | TGTGCCACCAGCAGATCCCGATTGACTAGCGGGGCAAGGGAGACCCAGTACTTC | CATSRSRLTSGARETQYF
TRBD1 | TRBJ1-3 | . | TRBV28 | 15 | TGTGCCAGCAGTACAGGGGGAATCTCTGGAAACACCATATATTTT | CASSTGGISGNTIYF
. | TRBJ2-1 | . | TRBV6-6 | 12 | TGTGCCAGCAGCCCAACTGGTCATGAGCAGTTCTTC | CASSPTGHEQFF
. | TRBJ2-3 | . | TRBV6-5 | 11 | TGTGCCAGCACCTTAGCCAATACGCAGTATTTT | CASTLANTQYF
. | TRBJ2-2 | once | TRBV18 | 15 | TGTGCCAGCTCAAAGGGGGGACTAAACACCGGGGAGCTGTTTTTT | CASSKGGLNTGELFF
. | TRBJ1-1 | . | TRBV5-1 | 14 | TGCGCCAGCAGCTTGGGGGCAGGGAACACTGAAGCTTTCTTT | CASSLGAGNTEAFF
. | TRBJ2-7 | . | TRBV6-1 | 15 | TGTGCCAGCAGTGAGTCGACGGGGAGGTTTGGCGAGCAGTACTTC | CASSESTGRFGEQYF
TRBD2 | TRBJ2-7 | . | TRBV6-5 | 15 | TGTGCCAGCTCTAAGGAGGACGGGGGGTCCCACGAGCAGTACTTC | CASSKEDGGSHEQYF
. | TRBJ2-4 | . | TRBV4-1 | 18 | TGCGCCAGCAGCCCCTTGGCGGGGGCCGTTTTAGCCAAAAACATTCAGTACTTC | CASSPLAGAVLAKNIQYF
. | TRBJ2-1 | . | TRBV6-6 | 12 | TGTGCCAGCAGTTATAGTATCGATGAGCAGTTCTTC | CASSYSIDEQFF
TRBD1 | TRBJ1-5 | . | TRBV19 | 15 | TGTGCCAGTAGGGTGACAGGGGTTAGCAATCAGCCCCAGCATTTT | CASRVTGVSNQPQHF
. | TRBJ2-2 | . | TRBV18 | 16 | TGTGCCAGCTCACCGATTGCACAGGGTGATCCCGGGGAGCTGTTTTTT | CASSPIAQGDPGELFF
. | TRBJ1-2 | . | TRBV7-2 | 16 | TGTGCCAGCAGCTTAGGGGGCTCGACAGGATGGGATGGCTACACCTTC | CASSLGGSTGWDGYTF
. | TRBJ1-2 | . | TRBV11-2 | 14 | TGTGCCAGCAGCCCCGGGGCCAGGGGCTATGGCTACACCTTC | CASSPGARGYGYTF
TRBD1 | TRBJ2-7 | . | TRBV4-1 | 15 | TGCGCCAGCAGCCAATTTTGGACAGGGGCCTACGAGCAGTACTTC | CASSQFWTGAYEQYF
TRBD1 | TRBJ2-1 | . | TRBV29-1 | 13 | TGCAGTTGGACAGGGGGAACCTACAATGAGCAGTTCTTC | CSWTGGTYNEQFF
. | TRBJ1-1 | . | TRBV5-4 | 14 | TGTGCCAGCAGAGCCGGGTACATGAACACTGAAGCTTTCTTT | CASRAGYMNTEAFF
TRBD1 | TRBJ1-1 | . | TRBV28 | 18 | TGTGCCAGCAGTTTGTCCGGGAGCCCGGGACAGGGGAACACTGAAGCTTTCTTT | CASSLSGSPGQGNTEAFF
TRBD2 | TRBJ2-1 | . | TRBV6-4 | 18 | TGTGCCAGCAGAGGGACTAGCGGGGGGCTCAGCTCCTACAATGAGCAGTTCTTC | CASRGTSGGLSSYNEQFF
TRBD1 | TRBJ2-7 | . | TRBV5-1 | 14 | TGCGCCAGCAGCTTGGCCGGGACAGCCTACGAGCAGTACTTC | CASSLAGTAYEQYF
TRBD2 | TRBJ2-5 | . | TRBV5-4 | 15 | TGTGCCAGCAGCTTGGCTAGCGGGGGTTTAGAGACCCAGTACTTC | CASSLASGGLETQYF
TRBD2 | TRBJ2-3 | . | TRBV4-3 | 19 | TGCGCCAGCAGCCGTAGGGGGGTGACTAGCGGGGGGGCCACAGATACGCAGTATTTT | CASSRRGVTSGGATDTQYF
. | TRBJ2-7 | once | TRBV15 | 13 | TGTGCCACCAGCAGAGATGCGGGGTTCGAGCAGTACTTC | CATSRDAGFEQYF
. | TRBJ1-1 | . | TRBV28 | 13 | TGTGCCAGCAGCCCGGACTCTGGCACTGAAGCTTTCTTT | CASSPDSGTEAFF